The entry below gives a single T cell receptor beta chain sequence along with its context. The data were taken from a study of shared T cell receptors in the human thymus. Trimming left V 5 bases short and J 2 bases short, with 18 bases between. From germline, CDR1 is PRHDT and CDR2 FYEKMQ (reference sequence). The CDR3 runs to 16 residues. The repertoire was sequenced with immunoSEQ multiplex PCR; TCRdb's copy has only in-frame clones and lacks some. The sample includes some 700,000 clones, around 87% of them seen just once. The same data also went into a second study, on human thymus T cells.

Sequencing was done on a sample of thymocytes. This rearrangement joins TRBV13 to TRBJ2-5; D may be TRBD2 (5 bases). This clonotype originated in a boy in the first two years of life with a congenital heart defect. CDR3 protein: CASSPTHGLYQETQYF. The DNA for the CDR3 is TGTGCCAGCAGCCCAACCCATGGACTCTATCAAGAGACCCAGTACTTC.